This T cell receptor beta chain is drawn from a study of blood T cell repertoires in COVID-19. Across the study: Researchers got acute and convalescent COVID-19 samples from the United States, Italy and Spain. In each case, the material was cDNA or gDNA derived from T cells, B-cell-depleted T cells, or PBMCs.

The CDR3 sequence is 14 residues long. Trimming stripped 7 bases from V and 6 bases from J, with 13 bases between. Germline V CDR1 and CDR2: MDHEN, SYDVKM. In the authors' workflow: Amplifying reference gene primers gave estimates of nucleated cell counts. Only in-frame clones appear in the TCRdb table, and some are missing; sequencing was by immunoSEQ multiplex PCR. That table is the source of V, J and clone size, and D and trimming were worked out from the DNA. Found here are more than 150,000 clones, under 85% of them singletons; the top ten hold roughly a sixth. Sequenced material: peripheral blood. The J gene is TRBJ1-6, the V gene TRBV28; D may be TRBD1 (5 bases). This clonotype originated in a man in his sixties with active or convalescent COVID-19. The CDR3 region is CASTPGFGNSPLHF. CDR3 in DNA: TGTGCCAGCACCCCAGGGTTTGGTAATTCACCCCTCCACTTT.